There are many counts of the clone carrying this TCR beta chain. No antigen is known for it. One entry per CDR3 protein, called by TCRdb with MiXCR from the 5' RACE reads. The sample has under 700,000 distinct CDR3 sequences; about a fifth are singletons. This sample was taken from a study of T-cell memory formation after mild COVID-19. Overall study results and limits: Some clones that responded were present in memory (sampled pre-infection), which suggests cross-reactive memory joined. Researchers could not confirm that second-wave clones peaking on day 37 targeted SARS-CoV-2. Mostly located in CM and EM were contracting CD4+ clones, with contracting CD8+ clones located in EMRA. Contracting clones, day 15 to 85, had balanced CD4/CD8, and later expanders favored CD4+.

The receptor was derived from an adult woman who had mild COVID-19 (a few samples of this study predate the infection). Cell type and time point are not known. The sequencing sample was made of PBMCs or a T cell subset sorted from them (not recorded which).

This CDR3 is CATAPLGLAGGHEQFF. CDR3 in DNA: TGTGCCACTGCGCCACTCGGACTAGCGGGAGGGCATGAGCAGTTCTTC. This rearrangement joins TRBV7-9 to TRBJ2-1, with 15 bases aligning to TRBD2. The CDR3 extends over 16 amino acids. V lost 10 bases and J lost 8; bases outside the gene matches: 12. Germline V gene data show CDR1 as SEHNR and CDR2 as FQNEAQ (reference sequence).